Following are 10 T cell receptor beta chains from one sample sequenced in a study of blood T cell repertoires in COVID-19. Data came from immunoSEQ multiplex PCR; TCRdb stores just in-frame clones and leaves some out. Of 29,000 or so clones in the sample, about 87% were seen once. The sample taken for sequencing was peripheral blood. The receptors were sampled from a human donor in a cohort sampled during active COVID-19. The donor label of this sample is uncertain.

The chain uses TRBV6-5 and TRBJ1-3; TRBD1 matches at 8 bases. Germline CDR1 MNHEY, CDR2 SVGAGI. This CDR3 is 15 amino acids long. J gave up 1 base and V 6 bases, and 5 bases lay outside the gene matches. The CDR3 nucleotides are TGTGCCAGCAGCCGCGACAGGGGTTCTGGAAACACCATATATTTT. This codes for CASSRDRGSGNTIYF.

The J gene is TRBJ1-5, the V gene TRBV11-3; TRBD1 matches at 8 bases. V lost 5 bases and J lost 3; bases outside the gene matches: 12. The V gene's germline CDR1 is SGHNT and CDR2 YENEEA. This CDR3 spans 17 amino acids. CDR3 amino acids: CASSTSTQGANNQPQHF. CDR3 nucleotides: TGTGCCAGCAGCACCTCGACTCAGGGGGCGAACAATCAGCCCCAGCATTTT. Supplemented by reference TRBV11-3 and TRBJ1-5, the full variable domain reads EAGVVQSPRYKIIEKKQPVAFWCNPISGHNTLYWYLQNLGQGPELLIRYENEEAVDDSQLPKDRFSAERLKGVDSTLKIQPAELGDSAVYLCASSTSTQGANNQPQHFGDGTRLSIL.

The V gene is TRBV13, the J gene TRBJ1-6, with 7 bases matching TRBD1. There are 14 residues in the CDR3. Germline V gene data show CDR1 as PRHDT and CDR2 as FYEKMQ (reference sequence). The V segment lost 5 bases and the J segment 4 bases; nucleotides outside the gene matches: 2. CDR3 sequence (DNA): TGTGCCAGCAGCCTACAGGGGTATAATTCACCCCTCCACTTT. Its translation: CASSLQGYNSPLHF.

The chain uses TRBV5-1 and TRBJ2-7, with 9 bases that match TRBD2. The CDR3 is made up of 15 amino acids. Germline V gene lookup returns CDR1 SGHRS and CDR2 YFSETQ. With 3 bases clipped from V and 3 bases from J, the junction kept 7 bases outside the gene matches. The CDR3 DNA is TGCGCCAGCAGCTCCGCGATAGCGGGAGTCTACGAGCAGTACTTC. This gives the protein CASSSAIAGVYEQYF.

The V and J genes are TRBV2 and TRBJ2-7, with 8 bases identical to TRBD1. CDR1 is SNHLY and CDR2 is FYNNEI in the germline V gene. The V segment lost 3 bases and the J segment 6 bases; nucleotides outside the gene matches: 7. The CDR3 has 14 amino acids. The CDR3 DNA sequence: TGTGCCAGCAGTGATGGGACAGGAGGCAGCGAGCAGTACTTC. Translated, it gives CASSDGTGGSEQYF.

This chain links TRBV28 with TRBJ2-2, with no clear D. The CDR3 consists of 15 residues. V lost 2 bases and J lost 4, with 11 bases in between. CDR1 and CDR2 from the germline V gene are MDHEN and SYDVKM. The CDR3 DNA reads TGTGCCAGCAGTTTAAGCCCGAGACTCACCGGGGAGCTGTTTTTT. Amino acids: CASSLSPRLTGELFF.

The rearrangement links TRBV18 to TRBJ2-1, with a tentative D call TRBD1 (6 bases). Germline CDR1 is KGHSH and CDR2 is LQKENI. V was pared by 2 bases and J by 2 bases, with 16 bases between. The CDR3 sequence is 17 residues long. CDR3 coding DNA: TGTGCCAGCTCACCAGTCAGGGGCGAACCTCCCTACAATGAGCAGTTCTTC. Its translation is CASSPVRGEPPYNEQFF.

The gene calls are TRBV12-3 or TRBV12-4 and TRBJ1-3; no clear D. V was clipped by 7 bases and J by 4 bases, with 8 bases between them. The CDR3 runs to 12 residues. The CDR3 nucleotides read TGTGCCAGCATGGCAGTCGGAAACACCATATATTTT. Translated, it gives CASMAVGNTIYF.

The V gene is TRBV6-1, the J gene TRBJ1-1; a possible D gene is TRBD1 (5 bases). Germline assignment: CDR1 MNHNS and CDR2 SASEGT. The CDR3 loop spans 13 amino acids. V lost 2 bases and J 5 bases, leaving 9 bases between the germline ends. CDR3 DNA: TGTGCCAGCAGTGAAAGTCGGACAACTGAAGCTTTCTTT. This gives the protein CASSESRTTEAFF.

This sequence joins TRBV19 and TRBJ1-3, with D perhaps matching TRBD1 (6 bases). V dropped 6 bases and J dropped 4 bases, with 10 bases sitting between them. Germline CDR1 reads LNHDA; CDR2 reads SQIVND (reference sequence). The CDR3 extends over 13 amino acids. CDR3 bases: TGTGCCAGTAGGGGGGCAGGGGGAAACACCATATATTTT. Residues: CASRGAGGNTIYF.